Listed here are 28 T cell receptor beta chains from one sample, sequenced in a study of cytomegalovirus exposure and HLA in healthy donors. It was with 60 Vbeta and 13 Jbeta primers that the PCR ran. TCRdb's table, derived via immunoSEQ multiplex PCR, lists solely in-frame clones and lacks some. In the table there are some 140,000 clones, 70% to 85% of which are singletons. What was sequenced was PBMCs. Source of these receptors: a woman aged 50 to 60 in good health and CMV-seropositive.

The chain is built from TRBV10-3 and TRBJ1-6; the D gene is possibly TRBD1 (6 bases). The CDR3 is 16 residues long. The V gene lost 0 bases and the J gene lost 5 bases, with 11 bases spanning the gap. The germline V gene encodes CDR1 ENHRY and CDR2 SYGVKD. The CDR3 DNA is TGTGCCATCAGTGAGTCGGACGGACAGAATAATTCACCCCTCCACTTT. Its protein is CAISESDGQNNSPLHF.

The rearrangement links TRBV11-2 to TRBJ2-5, with D unclear. V was pared by 1 base and J by 0 bases, with 15 bases between. CDR3 length: 17 amino acids. CDR1 is SGHAT and CDR2 is FQNNGV in the germline V gene. The CDR3 nucleotides read TGTGCCAGCAGCTTAGTGAACACAGTGCCAGACCAAGAGACCCAGTACTTC. This gives the protein CASSLVNTVPDQETQYF.

This clone was seen more than once but under ten times. The rearrangement uses TRBV30 and TRBJ2-3; D is possibly TRBD1 (6 bases). The CDR3 has 17 residues. CDR1 GTSNPN and CDR2 SVGIG come from the germline V gene (reference sequence). V was clipped by 2 bases and J by 2 bases, with 20 bases between them. The CDR3 loop is CAWSSLAQGVFTDTQYF. CDR3 DNA: TGTGCCTGGAGTTCACTCGCACAGGGTGTTTTCACAGATACGCAGTATTTT.

The CDR3 DNA sequence: TGTGCCAGCAGCGTCGGGGGAGGGGGCAATCAGCCCCAGCATTTT. This encodes CASSVGGGGNQPQHF. The gene calls are TRBV9 and TRBJ1-5, with D possibly being TRBD1 (5 bases). The CDR3 runs 15 residues. V was pared by 2 bases and J by 2 bases, with 11 bases between. Germline CDR1 SGDLS, CDR2 YYNGEE. Filled out from reference TRBV9 and TRBJ1-5, the complete variable domain reads DSGVTQTPKHLITATGQRVTLRCSPRSGDLSVYWYQQSLDQGLQFLIQYYNGEERAKGNILERFSAQQFPDLHSELNLSSLELGDSALYFCASSVGGGGNQPQHFGDGTRLSIL.

This chain uses TRBV7-9 with TRBJ1-6; D may be TRBD1 (6 bases). The CDR3 spans 15 residues. Germline-derived CDR1 and CDR2 are SEHNR and FQNEAQ (reference sequence). The V and J ends lost 4 bases and 6 bases respectively, with 13 bases between them. CDR3 amino acids: CASSSTSRGNSPLHF. For the CDR3, the DNA is TGTGCCAGCAGCTCGACCTCCAGGGGTAATTCACCCCTCCACTTT.

The rearrangement joins TRBV18 to TRBJ2-7; no firm D call. This CDR3 region has 14 residues. CDR1 is KGHSH, CDR2 LQKENI, per germline. V was trimmed by 0 bases and J by 3 bases, leaving 9 bases between them. CDR3 residues: CASSPPERNYEQYF. The DNA of the CDR3 is TGTGCCAGCTCACCACCCGAGAGGAACTACGAGCAGTACTTC.

This clone was seen more than once but under ten times. This rearrangement joins TRBV6-6 to TRBJ2-7; TRBD1 matches at 10 bases. Per germline, CDR1 MNHNY and CDR2 SVGAGI (reference sequence). The J segment lost 6 bases and the V segment lost 8 bases, leaving 10 bases of the junction unmatched. This CDR3 has 14 amino acids. CDR3 coding DNA: TGTGCCAGCGAGACAGGGGGCCTTCCGCTCGAGCAGTACTTC. This encodes CASETGGLPLEQYF.

The V gene is TRBV5-5, the J gene TRBJ1-2; TRBD1 is a possible D gene (5 bases). The CDR3 is made up of 14 amino acids. From germline, CDR1 is SGHKS and CDR2 YYEKEE (reference sequence). V was trimmed by 0 bases and J by 6 bases, leaving 12 bases between them. CDR3 protein: CASSLDEGRNGYTF. The DNA of the CDR3 is TGTGCCAGCAGCTTGGATGAGGGGAGGAATGGCTACACCTTC.

The V and J genes are TRBV5-1 and TRBJ1-2; 9 bases map to TRBD1. The CDR3 is 16 residues long. The trim removed 4 bases at V and 2 bases at J, leaving 9 bases unmatched. Per the germline V gene, CDR1 is SGHRS and CDR2 is YFSETQ. The CDR3 coding sequence is TGCGCCAGCAGCCCCAACCCGGGACAGGGAAACTATGGCTACACCTTC. Translated: CASSPNPGQGNYGYTF.

V gene TRBV27 combines with J gene TRBJ1-1; D may be TRBD1 (5 bases). The V end lost 6 bases, the J end lost 5 bases, and 13 bases lay between the germline ends. Germline assignment: CDR1 MNHEY and CDR2 SMNVEV (reference sequence). The CDR3 totals 13 residues. This CDR3 reads CASSPTGDTEAFF. CDR3 nucleotide sequence: TGTGCCAGCAGCCCAACAGGCGATACTGAAGCTTTCTTT.

About this clone itself: Other DNA sequences from this sample encode an identical CDR3 as well. V gene TRBV7-3 combines with J gene TRBJ2-1; a weak D match, TRBD2 (5 bases). The CDR3 sequence is 14 residues long. Looked up from germline, CDR1 is SGHTA and CDR2 is FQGTGA. Trimming took 5 bases from V and 6 from J, leaving 14 bases between them. This CDR3 reads CASSLSGGTNEQFF. CDR3 DNA sequence: TGTGCCAGCAGCCTGAGCGGTGGAACCAATGAGCAGTTCTTC.

J is TRBJ2-1 and V is TRBV5-4; 8 positions agree with TRBD2. The CDR3 consists of 14 residues. Germline V CDR1 and CDR2: SGHNT, YYREEE (reference sequence). V lost 2 bases, J lost 6 bases, and 4 bases stayed unmatched. The CDR3 DNA is TGTGCCAGCAGCTTAGCGGGAGAAATCAATGAGCAGTTCTTC. Encoded protein: CASSLAGEINEQFF.

The chain combines TRBV2 with TRBJ2-5; D not certain. The germline gives CDR1 SNHLY, CDR2 FYNNEI. CDR3 length: 13 residues. V was cut by 3 bases and J by 1 base, with 6 bases left in between. CDR3 in amino acids: CASSDQFQETQYF. The CDR3 nucleotides read TGTGCCAGCAGTGATCAGTTCCAAGAGACCCAGTACTTC.

V is TRBV30 and J is TRBJ1-5; 7 bases match TRBD1. V shed 1 base and J 7 bases; nucleotides not matched to a gene: 4. The CDR3 spans 13 residues. Germline-derived CDR1 and CDR2 are GTSNPN and SVGIG (reference sequence). This CDR3 is CAWSGGGQQPQHF. CDR3 sequence (DNA): TGTGCCTGGAGTGGAGGGGGACAGCAGCCCCAGCATTTT.

The chain links TRBV6-6 to TRBJ1-2, with 8 bases aligning to TRBD1. The CDR3 consists of 16 residues. V shed 5 bases and J 6 bases; nucleotides not matched to a gene: 14. CDR1 is MNHNY, CDR2 SVGAGI, per germline (reference sequence). CDR3 protein: CASSLNLRQGWNGYTF. The CDR3 nucleotides read TGTGCCAGCAGTCTTAATTTACGACAGGGGTGGAATGGCTACACCTTC.

The chain has TRBV6-1 and TRBJ2-3, with a possible D match to TRBD1 (6 bases). CDR3 length: 16 amino acids. Deletions cut 4 bases from V and 6 bases from J, with 20 bases between. From germline, CDR1 is MNHNS and CDR2 SASEGT. The CDR3 here is CASSGSQGHPGDTQYF. CDR3 nucleotide sequence: TGTGCCAGCAGTGGATCGCAGGGACATCCGGGGGATACGCAGTATTTT.

The chain carries TRBV7-9 and TRBJ1-6; 7 bases map to TRBD1. Germline loops: CDR1 SEHNR, CDR2 FQNEAQ (reference sequence). CDR3 length: 14 amino acids. Trimming removed 6 bases from V and 8 bases from J; junction bases left unmatched: 7. As DNA, the CDR3 is TGTGCCAGCAGTAAGGGGGCTTTTGATTCACCCCTCCACTTT. Protein: CASSKGAFDSPLHF.

CDR3 in amino acids: CASSPVSSSYNSPLHF. The CDR3 coding sequence is TGTGCCAGCAGCCCCGTAAGTAGCTCCTATAATTCACCCCTCCACTTT. This rearrangement joins TRBV7-9 to TRBJ1-6; D not resolved. Germline V gene data show CDR1 as SEHNR and CDR2 as FQNEAQ (reference sequence). The CDR3 loop spans 16 amino acids. Trimming took off 5 bases at V and 0 bases at J, with 11 bases between the two ends.

The chain employs TRBV7-3 and TRBJ2-2, with 8 bases lining up with TRBD2. Germline V gene sequence: CDR1 SGHTA, CDR2 FQGTGA. J was trimmed by 0 bases and V by 5 bases; bases with no gene match: 5. The CDR3 is 16 amino acids. CDR3 sequence (DNA): TGTGCCAGCAGCCGGGGGGGCCCCTCGAACACCGGGGAGCTGTTTTTT. The encoded protein is CASSRGGPSNTGELFF. Supplemented by reference TRBV7-3 and TRBJ2-2, the full variable domain reads GAGVSQTPSNKVTEKGKYVELRCDPISGHTALYWYRQSLGQGPEFLIYFQGTGAADDSGLPNDRFFAVRPEGSVSTLKIQRTERGDSAVYLCASSRGGPSNTGELFFGEGSRLTVL.

This clone has just a few counts. This sequence joins TRBV7-2 and TRBJ2-5, with 11 bases fitting TRBD2. After removal of 1 base from V and 3 bases from J, the junction contained 1 base not matched to a gene. Looked up from germline, CDR1 is SGHTA and CDR2 is FQGNSA. The CDR3 runs 15 residues. The CDR3 bases are TGTGCCAGCAGCTTAGTGGGACTAGCGGAAGAGACCCAGTACTTC. It encodes CASSLVGLAEETQYF.

This rearrangement joins TRBV11-3 to TRBJ1-1; TRBD1 aligns across 11 bases. The trim removed 1 base at V and 0 bases at J, leaving 4 bases unmatched. The CDR3 totals 17 residues. Germline CDR1 and CDR2: SGHNT and YENEEA. CDR3: CASSLGGTGGMNTEAFF. The CDR3 nucleotides read TGTGCCAGCAGCTTAGGGGGGACAGGGGGAATGAACACTGAAGCTTTCTTT.

The chain is built from TRBV6-1 and TRBJ1-3; 7 bases are shared with TRBD1. V shed 6 bases and J 5 bases; nucleotides not matched to a gene: 7. CDR1 and CDR2 (germline): MNHNS, SASEGT. This CDR3 spans 14 amino acids. The CDR3 loop reads CASRPVTGRNTIYF. CDR3 nucleotides: TGTGCCAGCAGGCCCGTGACAGGGAGAAACACCATATATTTT.

The J gene is TRBJ2-7, the V gene TRBV6-6, with D possibly being TRBD1 (6 bases). CDR3 size: 14 residues. Germline V CDR1 and CDR2: MNHNY, SVGAGI (reference sequence). Between the trimmed V and J ends, which lost 4 bases and 2 bases, there was a span of 12 bases. The CDR3 coding sequence is TGTGCCAGCAGTTTCGGACAGCCCCCCTACGAGCAGTACTTC. Residues: CASSFGQPPYEQYF.

This clone was detected a few times. V and J are TRBV6-1 and TRBJ1-4; D unresolved. The V end lost 3 bases, the J end lost 5 bases, and 10 bases lay between the germline ends. In germline, CDR1 is MNHNS, CDR2 SASEGT. The CDR3 is 14 residues long. Written as DNA, the CDR3 is TGTGCCAGCAGTGAGGTTGGCGGAAATGAAAAACTGTTTTTT. Translation: CASSEVGGNEKLFF.

The chain uses TRBV6-1 and TRBJ2-7; 12 bases map to TRBD2. The junction had 0 bases not matched to a gene; V was cut back by 1 base and J by 2 bases. Germline V gives CDR1 MNHNS, CDR2 SASEGT. This CDR3 is built from 15 residues. In DNA form, the CDR3 reads TGTGCCAGCAGTGAAGGACTAGCGGGGGCCTACGAGCAGTACTTC. Amino acids: CASSEGLAGAYEQYF.

This clone was recorded once. The chain couples TRBV5-1 to TRBJ2-1; D perhaps matches TRBD2 (5 bases). Germline V gene data show CDR1 as SGHRS and CDR2 as YFSETQ. Trimming shortened V by 0 bases and J by 5 bases, and 9 bases separated the two germline ends. This CDR3 spans 14 amino acids. The CDR3 sequence: CASSLAPGNNEQFF. CDR3 coding DNA: TGCGCCAGCAGCTTGGCACCCGGGAACAATGAGCAGTTCTTC.

The chain is built from TRBV10-3 and TRBJ2-2, with TRBD2 identical over 9 bases. The germline gives CDR1 ENHRY, CDR2 SYGVKD. The CDR3 totals 15 residues. J lost 1 base, V lost 3 bases, and 0 bases had no gene match. CDR3 sequence (DNA): TGTGCCATCAGTGAACTAGCGGGGAACACCGGGGAGCTGTTTTTT. Translating it yields CAISELAGNTGELFF.

This clone was observed many times. The chain uses TRBV19 and TRBJ2-3, with a tentative D call TRBD2 (6 bases). Germline-derived CDR1 and CDR2 are LNHDA and SQIVND (reference sequence). The CDR3 contains 15 residues. Between the trimmed V and J ends, which lost 5 bases and 3 bases, there was a span of 15 bases. The CDR3: CASSSQRVGTDTQYF. CDR3 DNA sequence: TGTGCCAGTAGTTCCCAGCGGGTAGGGACAGATACGCAGTATTTT.